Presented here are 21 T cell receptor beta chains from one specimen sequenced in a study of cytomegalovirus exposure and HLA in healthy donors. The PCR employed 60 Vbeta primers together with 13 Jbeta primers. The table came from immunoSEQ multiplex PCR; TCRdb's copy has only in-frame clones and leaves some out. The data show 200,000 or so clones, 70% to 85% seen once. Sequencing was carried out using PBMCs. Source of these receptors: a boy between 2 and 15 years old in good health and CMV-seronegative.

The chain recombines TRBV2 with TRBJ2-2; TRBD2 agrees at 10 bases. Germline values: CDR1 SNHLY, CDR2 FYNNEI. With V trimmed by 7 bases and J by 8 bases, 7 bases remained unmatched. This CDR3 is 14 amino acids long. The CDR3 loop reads CASISGGVSGELFF. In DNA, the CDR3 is TGTGCCAGCATAAGCGGGGGGGTTTCTGGGGAGCTGTTTTTT.

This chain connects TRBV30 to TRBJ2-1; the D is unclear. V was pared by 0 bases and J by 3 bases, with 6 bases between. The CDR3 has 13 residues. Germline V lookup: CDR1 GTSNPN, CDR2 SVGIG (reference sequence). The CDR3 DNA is TGTGCCTGGAGTGTCACAGTCTACAATGAGCAGTTCTTC. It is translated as CAWSVTVYNEQFF.

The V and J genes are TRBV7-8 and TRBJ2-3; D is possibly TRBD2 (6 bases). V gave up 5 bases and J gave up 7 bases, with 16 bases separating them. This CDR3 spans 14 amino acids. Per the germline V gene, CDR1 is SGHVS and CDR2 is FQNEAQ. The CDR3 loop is CASSHTLGGHTQYF. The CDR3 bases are TGTGCCAGCAGCCATACTTTGGGGGGACATACGCAGTATTTT.

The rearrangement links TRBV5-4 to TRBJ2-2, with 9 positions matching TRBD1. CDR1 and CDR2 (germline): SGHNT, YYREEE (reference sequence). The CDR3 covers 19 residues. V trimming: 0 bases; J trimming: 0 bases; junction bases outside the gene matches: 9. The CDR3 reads CASSLAPTRQGANTGELFF. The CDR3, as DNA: TGTGCCAGCAGCTTGGCACCCACCCGACAGGGGGCGAACACCGGGGAGCTGTTTTTT.

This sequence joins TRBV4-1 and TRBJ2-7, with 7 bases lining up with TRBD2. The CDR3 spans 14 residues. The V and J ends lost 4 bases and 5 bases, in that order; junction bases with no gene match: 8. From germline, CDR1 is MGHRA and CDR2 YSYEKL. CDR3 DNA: TGCGCCAGCAGCCCTAGCCCCGGACTAGACGAGCAGTACTTC. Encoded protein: CASSPSPGLDEQYF.

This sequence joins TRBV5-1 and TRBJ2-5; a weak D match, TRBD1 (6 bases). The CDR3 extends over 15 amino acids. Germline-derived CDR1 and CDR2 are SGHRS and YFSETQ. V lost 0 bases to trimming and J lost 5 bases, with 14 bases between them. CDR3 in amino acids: CASSLAQGGPETQYF. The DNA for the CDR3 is TGCGCCAGCAGCTTGGCGCAAGGGGGACCGGAGACCCAGTACTTC.

The CDR3 DNA reads as TGTGCCAGCAATAGACAGGGGGGGGATGGCTACACCTTC. It specifies CASNRQGGDGYTF. The gene calls are TRBV2 and TRBJ1-2, with 9 bases that match TRBD1. From germline, CDR1 is SNHLY and CDR2 FYNNEI. V shed 7 bases and J 6 bases; nucleotides not matched to a gene: 6. The CDR3 extends over 13 amino acids.

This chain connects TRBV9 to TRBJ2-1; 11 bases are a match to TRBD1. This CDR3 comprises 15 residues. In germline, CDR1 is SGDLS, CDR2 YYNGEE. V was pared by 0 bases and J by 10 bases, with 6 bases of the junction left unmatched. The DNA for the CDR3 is TGTGCCAGCAGCGTAGGCGGACAGGGGGCTCGGGAGCAGTTCTTC. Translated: CASSVGGQGAREQFF. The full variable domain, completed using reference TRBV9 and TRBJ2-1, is DSGVTQTPKHLITATGQRVTLRCSPRSGDLSVYWYQQSLDQGLQFLIQYYNGEERAKGNILERFSAQQFPDLHSELNLSSLELGDSALYFCASSVGGQGAREQFFGPGTRLTVL.

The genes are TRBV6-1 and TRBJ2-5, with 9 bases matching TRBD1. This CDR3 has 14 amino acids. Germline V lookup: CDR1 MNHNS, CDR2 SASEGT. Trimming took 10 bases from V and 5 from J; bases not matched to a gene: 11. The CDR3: CAIQRDRALETQYF. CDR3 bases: TGTGCCATCCAGAGGGACAGGGCCTTGGAGACCCAGTACTTC.

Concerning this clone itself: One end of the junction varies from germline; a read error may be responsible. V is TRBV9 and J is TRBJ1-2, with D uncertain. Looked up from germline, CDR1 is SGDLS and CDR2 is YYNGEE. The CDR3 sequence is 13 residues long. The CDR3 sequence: CASSVGSSNGCTF. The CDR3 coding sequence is TGTGCCAGCAGCGTAGGGAGTAGCAATGGCTGCACCTTC.

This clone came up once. CDR3 amino acids: CASSEHAGNIQYF. The CDR3 DNA sequence: TGTGCCAGCAGCGAGCACGCGGGGAACATTCAGTACTTC. The V gene is TRBV9, the J gene TRBJ2-4, with TRBD2 as a possible D gene (6 bases). Per germline, CDR1 SGDLS and CDR2 YYNGEE. The CDR3 runs to 13 residues. Trimming removed 3 bases at V and 7 bases at J, with 11 bases between.

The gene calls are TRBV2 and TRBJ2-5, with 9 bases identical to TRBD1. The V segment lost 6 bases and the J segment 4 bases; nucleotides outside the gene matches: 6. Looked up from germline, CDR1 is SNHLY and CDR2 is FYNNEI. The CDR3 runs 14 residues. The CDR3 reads CASSIQGAGETQYF. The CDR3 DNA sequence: TGTGCCAGCAGCATACAGGGGGCGGGAGAGACCCAGTACTTC.

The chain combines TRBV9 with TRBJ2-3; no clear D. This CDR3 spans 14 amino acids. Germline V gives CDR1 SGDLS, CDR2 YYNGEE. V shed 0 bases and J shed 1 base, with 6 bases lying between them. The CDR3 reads CASSVGRGTDTQYF. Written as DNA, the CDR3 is TGTGCCAGCAGCGTAGGCCGGGGCACAGATACGCAGTATTTT.

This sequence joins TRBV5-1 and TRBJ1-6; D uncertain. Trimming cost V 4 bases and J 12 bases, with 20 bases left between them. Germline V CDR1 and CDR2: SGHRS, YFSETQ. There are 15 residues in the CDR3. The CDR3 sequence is CASSPSPDSKGPLHF. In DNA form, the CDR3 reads TGCGCCAGCAGCCCGAGCCCTGACTCGAAAGGACCCCTCCACTTT.

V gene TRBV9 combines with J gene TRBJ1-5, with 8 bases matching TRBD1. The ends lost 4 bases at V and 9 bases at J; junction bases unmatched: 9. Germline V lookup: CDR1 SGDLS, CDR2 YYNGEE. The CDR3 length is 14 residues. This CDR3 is CASSTGQGIVPQHF. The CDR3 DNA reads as TGTGCCAGCAGCACCGGACAGGGAATCGTGCCCCAGCATTTT.

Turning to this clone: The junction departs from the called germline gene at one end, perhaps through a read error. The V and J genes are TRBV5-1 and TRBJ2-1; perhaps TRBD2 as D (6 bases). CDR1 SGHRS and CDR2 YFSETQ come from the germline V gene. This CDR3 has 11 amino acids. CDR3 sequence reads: CASRAGAPAVF. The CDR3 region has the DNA TGCGCCAGCCGAGCGGGCGCCCCCGCGGTCTTC.

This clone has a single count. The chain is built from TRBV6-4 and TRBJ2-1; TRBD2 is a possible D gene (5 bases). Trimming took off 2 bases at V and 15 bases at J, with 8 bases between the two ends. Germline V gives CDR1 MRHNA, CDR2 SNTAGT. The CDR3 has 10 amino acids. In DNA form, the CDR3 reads TGTGCCAGCAGTGACGGCGGAGGGTTCTTC. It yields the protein CASSDGGGFF.

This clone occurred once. The CDR3 loop is CASSMETGNTIYF. CDR3 nucleotides: TGCGCCAGCAGCATGGAGACAGGAAACACCATATATTTT. The chain joins TRBV5-1 to TRBJ1-3; D unclear. Germline CDR1 reads SGHRS; CDR2 reads YFSETQ. The ends were cut back, 4 bases at V and 4 bases at J, with 9 bases in the middle. CDR3 length: 13 amino acids.

The CDR3 region is CASSQGLGGDQETQYF. CDR3 coding DNA: TGCGCCAGCAGCCAAGGTCTGGGAGGGGACCAAGAGACCCAGTACTTC. The chain combines TRBV4-3 with TRBJ2-5; 7 bases fit TRBD2. V gave up 1 base and J gave up 0 bases; unmatched junction bases: 5. This CDR3 contains 16 residues. CDR1 and CDR2 from the germline V gene are LGHNA and YSLEER.

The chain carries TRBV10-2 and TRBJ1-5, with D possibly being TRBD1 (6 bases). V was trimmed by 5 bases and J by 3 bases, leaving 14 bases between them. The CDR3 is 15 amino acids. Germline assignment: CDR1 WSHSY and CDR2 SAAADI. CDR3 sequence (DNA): TGCGCCAGCAGTAGGGCAGGGGTTGACAATCAGCCCCAGCATTTT. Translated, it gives CASSRAGVDNQPQHF.

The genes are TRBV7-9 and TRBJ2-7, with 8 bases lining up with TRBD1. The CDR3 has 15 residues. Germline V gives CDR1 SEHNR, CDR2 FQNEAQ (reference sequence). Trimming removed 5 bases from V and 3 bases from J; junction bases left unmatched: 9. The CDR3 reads CASSPGWTGIYEQYF. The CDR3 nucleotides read TGTGCCAGCAGCCCCGGGTGGACAGGGATCTACGAGCAGTACTTC.